This T cell receptor (beta chain) was sequenced during a study of blood T cell repertoires in COVID-19. Original analysis: Reference gene primers were amplified, and this amplification served to estimate nucleated cell counts. Here immunoSEQ multiplex PCR was the method, and the copy in TCRdb shows in-frame clones only, minus some. V and J calls and clone size are copied from that table; D and trimming were computed from the DNA. Of 200,000 to 300,000 clones in the sample, around 80% are singletons; the top ten hold approximately 4%. In germline, CDR1 is SEHNR, CDR2 FQNEAQ (reference sequence). V lost 6 bases and J lost 1, with 12 bases in between. The CDR3 length is 15 residues.

The sequencing input was peripheral blood. This chain joins TRBV7-9 and TRBJ2-2; maybe TRBD2 (6 bases). The source of this sequence is a man aged 55 to 70 with acute or convalescent COVID-19. The CDR3 region has the DNA TGTGCCAGCAGTCAGGGACTCCAGAACACCGGGGAGCTGTTTTTT. Protein product: CASSQGLQNTGELFF.